This is a list of T cell receptor beta chains from one sample in a study of cytomegalovirus exposure and HLA in healthy donors. The method was immunoSEQ multiplex PCR; TCRdb's version includes in-frame clones alone and lacks a portion of them. The table records about 130,000 clones, 75% to 85% of them present only once. The sequenced sample consisted of PBMCs. Every receptor here comes from a male donor in good health and CMV-seronegative. Both conserved end residues are part of each CDR3. D genes are given only for firm matches. Clone size is stated in some rows and not others, as once, few, many or a class when expanded.

v_gene,j_gene,abundance,len,d_gene,CDR3aa,CDR3nt
TRBV11-2,TRBJ1-2,NA,15,NA,CASSVNAGVDYGYTF,TGTGCCAGCAGCGTAAACGCGGGAGTGGACTATGGCTACACCTTC
TRBV4-2,TRBJ2-2,NA,16,TRBD2,CASSQVLPAGAGELFF,TGTGCCAGCAGCCAAGTACTTCCAGCGGGGGCCGGGGAGCTGTTTTTT
TRBV4-3,TRBJ2-7,NA,16,TRBD1,CASSQERTGRSYEQYF,TGCGCCAGCAGCCAAGAGAGGACAGGGAGATCCTACGAGCAGTACTTC
TRBV11-3,TRBJ2-1,NA,13,NA,CASSLDRYNEQFF,TGTGCCAGCAGCTTAGACCGGTACAATGAGCAGTTCTTC
TRBV5-1,TRBJ2-1,NA,15,TRBD1,CASSLGQGASNEQFF,TGCGCCAGCAGCTTGGGGCAGGGGGCGTCCAATGAGCAGTTCTTC
TRBV5-1,TRBJ1-5,NA,15,NA,CASSLDPGSLQPQHF,TGCGCCAGCAGCTTGGACCCCGGGTCGTTACAGCCCCAGCATTTT
TRBV19,TRBJ2-7,NA,17,TRBD2,CASSFTGGLAGTYEQYF,TGTGCCAGTAGTTTCACCGGGGGACTAGCGGGAACCTACGAGCAGTACTTC
TRBV27,TRBJ2-7,NA,14,TRBD1,CASSLGQGVDEQYF,TGTGCCAGCAGTTTAGGACAGGGGGTGGACGAGCAGTACTTC
TRBV7-2,TRBJ2-1,once,14,TRBD1,CASSRQGSYNEQFF,TGTGCCAGCAGCCGACAGGGGTCCTACAATGAGCAGTTCTTC
TRBV7-2,TRBJ1-5,NA,17,NA,CASSLYGGALSNQPQHF,TGTGCCAGCAGCTTATATGGGGGCGCGTTAAGCAATCAGCCCCAGCATTTT
TRBV18,TRBJ2-3,NA,15,TRBD2,CASSPSGGRADTQYF,TGTGCCAGCTCACCGTCGGGGGGTAGGGCAGATACGCAGTATTTT
TRBV4-3,TRBJ2-6,NA,14,NA,CASSRTSGANVLTF,TGCGCCAGCAGCCGAACTTCTGGGGCCAACGTCCTGACTTTC
TRBV27,TRBJ2-5,NA,15,TRBD1,CASSLAGTVGSVQYF,TGTGCCAGCAGTCTCGCCGGGACAGTGGGAAGCGTTCAGTACTTC
TRBV28,TRBJ1-5,NA,16,TRBD1,CASSFQAGQGNQPQHF,TGTGCCAGCAGTTTTCAGGCGGGACAGGGGAATCAGCCCCAGCATTTT
TRBV7-9,TRBJ2-7,NA,15,NA,CASSTGGGFSYEQYF,TGTGCCAGCAGTACAGGGGGGGGATTTTCCTACGAGCAGTACTTC
TRBV13,TRBJ1-1,NA,13,TRBD1,CASSDGQVGAAFF,TGTGCCAGCAGCGATGGACAGGTAGGGGCAGCTTTCTTT
TRBV25-1,TRBJ1-1,few,14,TRBD1,CASSDTGGNTEAFF,TGTGCCAGCAGTGATACAGGGGGTAACACTGAAGCTTTCTTT
TRBV15,TRBJ2-3,NA,19,NA,CATSPQQRSYSISTDTQYF,TGTGCCACCAGCCCCCAACAGAGATCCTACTCCATTAGCACAGATACGCAGTATTTT
TRBV6-5,TRBJ2-7,NA,14,NA,CASTKPGTPYEQYF,TGTGCCAGCACTAAACCCGGGACACCCTACGAGCAGTACTTC
TRBV5-5,TRBJ2-5,NA,14,NA,CASSFAGVQETQYF,TGTGCCAGCAGTTTTGCAGGGGTTCAGGAGACCCAGTACTTC
TRBV30,TRBJ1-2,NA,16,NA,CAWSQGTLQYIDGYTF,TGTGCCTGGAGTCAAGGGACACTGCAGTATATTGATGGCTACACCTTC
TRBV19,TRBJ1-4,few,14,TRBD1,CASTMGQQNEKLFF,TGTGCCAGTACCATGGGACAGCAAAATGAAAAACTGTTTTTT
TRBV4-1,TRBJ2-1,NA,13,NA,CASSQVERNEQFF,TGCGCCAGCAGCCAAGTAGAACGTAATGAGCAGTTCTTC
TRBV10-2,TRBJ1-2,NA,14,TRBD1,CASFTGDPNYGYTF,TGCGCCAGCTTTACAGGGGACCCTAACTATGGCTACACCTTC
TRBV5-1,TRBJ2-7,NA,13,TRBD1,CASSLDRGYEQYF,TGCGCCAGCAGCTTGGACAGGGGATACGAGCAGTACTTC
TRBV5-1,TRBJ1-2,NA,18,TRBD1,CASSSGQGWFSTNYGYTF,TGCGCCAGCAGCTCCGGACAGGGGTGGTTCTCTACTAACTATGGCTACACCTTC
TRBV5-4,TRBJ2-7,NA,14,NA,CASSLEGGAGEQYF,TGTGCCAGCAGCTTGGAGGGCGGGGCAGGAGAGCAGTACTTC
TRBV6-5,TRBJ1-2,NA,12,NA,CASSYAGSGYTF,TGTGCCAGCAGTTACGCAGGGTCCGGCTACACCTTC
TRBV7-2,TRBJ2-7,NA,13,NA,CASSYPRGEEQYF,TGTGCCAGCAGCTATCCACGTGGGGAGGAGCAGTACTTC
TRBV19,TRBJ1-4,few,14,TRBD1,CASSNRGNGEKLFF,TGTGCCAGTAGCAACAGGGGGAACGGTGAAAAACTGTTTTTT
TRBV6-5,TRBJ2-7,once,14,TRBD2,CASSYSASGSEQYF,TGTGCCAGCAGTTACTCGGCTAGCGGGAGCGAGCAGTACTTC
TRBV11-3,TRBJ2-2,NA,15,NA,CASSSRGEDTGELFF,TGTGCCAGCAGCTCCAGGGGGGAGGACACCGGGGAGCTGTTTTTT
TRBV27,TRBJ2-1,NA,16,TRBD1,CASRGKTGIGSNEQFF,TGTGCCAGCAGGGGCAAGACAGGGATCGGTTCAAATGAGCAGTTCTTC
TRBV25-1,TRBJ1-2,NA,15,TRBD1,CASSPQDRANYGYTF,TGTGCCAGCAGTCCTCAAGACAGGGCTAACTATGGCTACACCTTC
TRBV4-3,TRBJ1-6,NA,14,NA,CASSQVQLNSPLHF,TGCGCCAGCAGCCAAGTACAGCTAAATTCACCCCTCCACTTT
TRBV5-1,TRBJ1-5,NA,17,NA,CASSLIVGRNSNQPQHF,TGCGCCAGCAGCTTGATAGTCGGTCGCAATAGCAATCAGCCCCAGCATTTT
TRBV5-6,TRBJ1-2,few,15,TRBD1,CASSLVDRGLYGYTF,TGTGCCAGCAGCTTGGTAGACAGGGGGCTTTATGGCTACACCTTC
TRBV27,TRBJ2-1,NA,11,NA,CASSYGQEQFF,TGTGCCAGCAGTTATGGACAGGAGCAGTTCTTC
TRBV7-9,TRBJ1-1,few,15,TRBD1,CASSGLGGQDTEAFF,TGTGCCAGCAGCGGCCTCGGAGGACAGGACACTGAAGCTTTCTTT
TRBV5-4,TRBJ2-3,NA,15,NA,CASSFPATPTDTQYF,TGTGCCAGCAGCTTCCCCGCTACTCCCACAGATACGCAGTATTTT
TRBV7-2,TRBJ2-7,NA,13,TRBD1,CASSLQGALEQYF,TGTGCCAGCAGCCTACAGGGGGCGCTGGAGCAGTACTTC
TRBV10-3,TRBJ1-5,NA,14,NA,CAISDPTEGQPQHF,TGTGCCATCAGTGACCCGACCGAGGGTCAGCCCCAGCATTTT
TRBV6-1,TRBJ2-2,NA,15,TRBD1,CASSEGDRVTGELFF,TGTGCCAGCAGTGAAGGGGACAGGGTCACCGGGGAGCTGTTTTTT
TRBV11-3,TRBJ2-5,once,16,TRBD2,CASSPLGLAGQETQYF,TGTGCCAGCAGCCCGTTGGGACTAGCGGGGCAGGAGACCCAGTACTTC
TRBV15,TRBJ1-5,once,17,NA,CATSGRDWSGHNQPQHF,TGTGCCACCAGCGGTAGAGATTGGTCGGGACACAATCAGCCCCAGCATTTT
TRBV10-3,TRBJ2-7,NA,11,NA,CAISRDYEQYF,TGTGCCATTTCGAGGGACTACGAGCAGTACTTC
TRBV4-2,TRBJ1-5,NA,14,NA,CASSQDSIDQPQHF,TGTGCCAGCAGCCAGGACTCGATAGATCAGCCCCAGCATTTT
TRBV5-6,TRBJ1-2,NA,14,NA,CASSLGGTAVVPTF,TGTGCCAGCAGCTTGGGCGGGACGGCCGTAGTTCCCACCTTC
TRBV27,TRBJ1-1,NA,11,NA,CASSRGTEAFF,TGTGCCAGCAGTAGGGGCACTGAAGCTTTCTTT
TRBV30,TRBJ2-7,NA,12,TRBD1,CAWWDRVHEQYF,TGTGCCTGGTGGGACAGGGTCCACGAGCAGTACTTC
TRBV2,TRBJ1-3,once,15,TRBD1,CARSSTTGVGNTIYF,TGTGCCAGGTCGTCCACAACAGGGGTCGGAAACACCATATATTTT
TRBV7-6,TRBJ2-1,NA,14,NA,CASSLGAQSGGQFF,TGTGCCAGCAGCTTAGGGGCCCAGTCAGGTGGTCAGTTCTTC
TRBV27,TRBJ2-3,NA,15,NA,CASSFRRSDTDTQYF,TGTGCCAGCAGTTTTCGGAGATCCGACACAGATACGCAGTATTTT
TRBV6-5,TRBJ1-1,NA,16,TRBD1,CASSWVRGLTDTEAFF,TGTGCCAGCAGTTGGGTCAGGGGGCTTACGGACACTGAAGCTTTCTTT
TRBV15,TRBJ1-2,NA,14,TRBD1,CATSRGQNNYGYTF,TGTGCCACCAGCAGGGGACAGAATAACTATGGCTACACCTTC